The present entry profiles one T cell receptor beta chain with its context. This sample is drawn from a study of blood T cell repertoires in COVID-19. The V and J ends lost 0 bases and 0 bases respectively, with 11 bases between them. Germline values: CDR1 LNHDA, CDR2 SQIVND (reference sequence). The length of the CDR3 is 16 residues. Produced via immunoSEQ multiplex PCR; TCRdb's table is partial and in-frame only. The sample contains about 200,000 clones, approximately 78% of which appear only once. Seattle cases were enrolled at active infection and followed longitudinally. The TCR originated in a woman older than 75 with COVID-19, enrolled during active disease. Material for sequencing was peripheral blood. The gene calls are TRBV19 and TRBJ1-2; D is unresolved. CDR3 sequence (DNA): TGTGCCAGTAGTATAGAGGCCGGAGGAGCTAACTATGGCTACACCTTC. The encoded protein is CASSIEAGGANYGYTF.